These 23 T cell receptor beta chains were all obtained from the same sample, sequenced in a study of shared clonotypes between healthy human individuals (dated by TCRdb to about 2020). For the CD8 naive samples, CD45RO-negative cells were positively selected for CCR7, yielding a CD45RA+CCR7+ population from which TemRA cells were excluded. The library was built by means of the immunoSEQ multiplex PCR assay. TCRdb stores this immuneACCESS table with in-frame sequences only. Part of the clones is absent; in the studies checked, under half of the shortfall reflects unresolved V genes, and no reason is known for the rest. The sample data list about 2.1 million clones, and around 93% of these were observed just once. Over 1.5% of the sample is taken by the ten largest. The sample consisted of naive CD8+ T cells from PBMCs. Explained via the paper, the cell subset or site label denotes: CD45RA+CCR7+. The receptor source for this set is a man younger than 30 in good health. Some clones in this sample may be carry-over from other donors' samples.

The chain carries TRBV19 and TRBJ2-7, with 9 bases that match TRBD1. The germline gives CDR1 LNHDA, CDR2 SQIVND (reference sequence). The CDR3 is made up of 16 amino acids. The V and J ends lost 5 bases and 5 bases, in that order; junction bases with no gene match: 13. CDR3 residues: CASSAPGTGKFDEQYF. DNA of the CDR3: TGTGCCAGTAGTGCCCCTGGGACAGGGAAATTCGACGAGCAGTACTTC.

The V gene is TRBV19, the J gene TRBJ2-1, with D possibly called TRBD1 or TRBD2 (7 bases each). In germline, CDR1 is LNHDA, CDR2 SQIVND (reference sequence). Trimming pared 4 bases from V and 9 bases from J, leaving 19 bases between. The CDR3 is made up of 15 amino acids. The CDR3 protein is CASSTRTRGHGEQFF. The CDR3 DNA reads as TGTGCCAGTAGTACCCGGACTAGGGGGCACGGTGAGCAGTTCTTC.

This chain connects TRBV5-1 to TRBJ2-1; 10 bases are shared with TRBD2. The J segment lost 7 bases and the V segment lost 0 bases, leaving 10 bases of the junction unmatched. Germline CDR1 reads SGHRS; CDR2 reads YFSETQ. The CDR3 totals 17 residues. The CDR3 is CASSLESGRVPANEQFF. The CDR3 region has the DNA TGCGCCAGCAGCTTGGAGAGCGGGAGGGTTCCTGCAAATGAGCAGTTCTTC.

This sequence joins TRBV4-1 and TRBJ2-7, with D unclear. The V and J ends lost 1 base and 0 bases respectively, with 10 bases between them. CDR1 and CDR2 from the germline V gene are MGHRA and YSYEKL. This CDR3 has 15 amino acids. CDR3 bases: TGCGCCAGCAGCCAAGCAGGAATCTCCTCCTACGAGCAGTACTTC. Its protein is CASSQAGISSYEQYF.

This rearrangement joins TRBV9 to TRBJ2-1; TRBD2 matches 9 bases. This CDR3 contains 16 residues. Per germline, CDR1 SGDLS and CDR2 YYNGEE. V lost 3 bases to trimming and J lost 0 bases; unmatched junction nucleotides: 4. CDR3 nucleotides: TGTGCCAGCAGCGCAAAACTAGCGGGCTCCTACAATGAGCAGTTCTTC. Translated, it gives CASSAKLAGSYNEQFF.

The V and J genes are TRBV4-3 and TRBJ1-2; no definite D call. V gave up 1 base and J gave up 2 bases, with 5 bases separating them. Germline CDR1 and CDR2: LGHNA and YSLEER. The CDR3 runs to 13 residues. The CDR3, as DNA: TGCGCCAGCAGCCAAGGGCTAAACTATGGCTACACCTTC. Its translation: CASSQGLNYGYTF.

The chain couples TRBV27 to TRBJ1-1; D is ambiguous. CDR1 is MNHEY, CDR2 SMNVEV, per germline (reference sequence). V was shortened by 2 bases and J by 0 bases, with 7 bases between the two germline ends. The CDR3 length is 14 residues. CDR3 sequence reads: CASSLGKLNTEAFF. In DNA, the CDR3 is TGTGCCAGCAGTTTAGGCAAACTGAACACTGAAGCTTTCTTT.

This clone appeared once. This chain joins TRBV6-6 and TRBJ1-5; D perhaps matches TRBD1 (5 bases). This CDR3 is 14 amino acids long. Trimming cost V 4 bases and J 13 bases, with 20 bases left between them. Per germline, CDR1 MNHNY and CDR2 SVGAGI (reference sequence). This chain's CDR3 is CASSSLIGGGVQHF. The CDR3 DNA sequence: TGTGCCAGCAGTTCTCTAATCGGGGGGGGAGTACAGCATTTT.

This chain connects TRBV5-1 to TRBJ2-5; D may be TRBD1 (6 bases). V dropped 0 bases and J dropped 2 bases, with 11 bases sitting between them. The CDR3 is 15 residues long. CDR1 SGHRS and CDR2 YFSETQ come from the germline V gene. CDR3 DNA sequence: TGCGCCAGCAGCTTGGGAGCAGACAGGCAAGAGACCCAGTACTTC. Translated, it gives CASSLGADRQETQYF.

This clone was counted once. This specimen includes other DNA sequences encoding the same CDR3. The rearrangement uses TRBV6-5 and TRBJ1-1, with D maybe TRBD1 (6 bases). The germline gives CDR1 MNHEY, CDR2 SVGAGI. The CDR3 runs 14 residues. The ends were cut back, 3 bases at V and 1 base at J, with 9 bases in the middle. This chain's CDR3 is CASSYSRGNTEAFF. The CDR3 nucleotides read TGTGCCAGCAGTTATTCCAGGGGGAACACTGAAGCTTTCTTT.

The V call is TRBV18, the J call TRBJ2-2, with 10 bases matching TRBD1. The CDR3 is 16 residues long. Germline CDR1 KGHSH, CDR2 LQKENI. V shed 2 bases, J shed 4 bases, and the junction held 4 bases outside the gene matches. The CDR3 sequence is CASSPETGGITGELFF. The CDR3 DNA reads TGTGCCAGCTCACCAGAGACAGGGGGCATCACCGGGGAGCTGTTTTTT.

The rearrangement joins TRBV13 to TRBJ2-3; D is unresolved. The V end was cut by 7 bases, the J end by 4 bases, with 12 bases between. This CDR3 comprises 13 residues. Germline CDR1 reads PRHDT; CDR2 reads FYEKMQ (reference sequence). The CDR3 bases are TGTGCCAGCACTATAATAATAGCAGATACGCAGTATTTT. It translates to CASTIIIADTQYF.

About this clone: This sample includes further DNA sequences coding for the same CDR3. This chain links TRBV5-6 with TRBJ2-7, with 9 bases identical to TRBD1. Per germline, CDR1 SGHDT and CDR2 YYEEEE. Germline trimming cut 3 bases from V and 0 bases from J; bases unmatched to any gene: 1. The CDR3 spans 14 residues. CDR3 coding DNA: TGTGCCAGCAGCTCGGGACAGGGCTCCTACGAGCAGTACTTC. Protein sequence: CASSSGQGSYEQYF.

The J gene is TRBJ1-2, the V gene TRBV14; no clear D gene. CDR3 length: 15 amino acids. CDR1 SGHDN and CDR2 FVKESK come from the germline V gene. Trimming stripped 3 bases from V and 6 bases from J, with 17 bases between. CDR3 DNA: TGTGCCAGCAGCCACCCCCCGGGCCCCTGGGATGGCTACACCTTC. Translation: CASSHPPGPWDGYTF. The complete variable domain, with remaining parts taken from reference TRBV14 and TRBJ1-2, reads EAGVTQFPSHSVIEKGQTVTLRCDPISGHDNLYWYRRVMGKEIKFLLHFVKESKQDESGMPNNRFLAERTGGTYSTLKVQPAELEDSGVYFCASSHPPGPWDGYTFGSGTRLTVV.

This clone is a singleton in its sample. V and J are TRBV5-8 and TRBJ1-2; D perhaps matches TRBD1 (5 bases). This CDR3 comprises 14 residues. Germline CDR1 and CDR2: SGHTS and YDEGEE. Trimming removed 2 bases at V and 0 bases at J, with 8 bases between. The CDR3 here is CASSFRATNYGYTF. The DNA for the CDR3 is TGTGCCAGCAGCTTCAGGGCCACTAACTATGGCTACACCTTC. Full variable domain (remainder filled in from reference TRBV5-8 and TRBJ1-2): EAGVTQSPTHLIKTRGQQATLRCSPISGHTSVYWYQQALGLGLQFLLWYDEGEERNRGNFPPRFSGRQFPNYSSELNVNALELEDSALYLCASSFRATNYGYTFGSGTRLTVV.

This clone has a single count. As DNA, the CDR3 is TGCGCCAGCAGCCAGCGACAGGGCACAGATACGCAGTATTTT. Translated, it gives CASSQRQGTDTQYF. This chain links TRBV4-1 with TRBJ2-3, with D possibly matching TRBD1 (6 bases). This CDR3 comprises 14 residues. Germline V gives CDR1 MGHRA, CDR2 YSYEKL. The germline V and J ends were trimmed by 3 bases and 1 base, with 8 bases remaining between them.

Only one count was recorded for this clone. V is TRBV27 and J is TRBJ2-5; D possibly corresponds to TRBD1 (6 bases). The J call is in doubt because the DNA end fits TRBJ2-7 better. CDR1 is MNHEY, CDR2 SMNVEV, per germline (reference sequence). The CDR3 extends over 13 amino acids. DNA of the CDR3: TGTGCCAGCAGGCTCGTAGGGGGCTACGAGCAGTACTTC. It specifies CASRLVGGYEQYF.

This sequence joins TRBV7-9 and TRBJ2-1; 11 bases align to TRBD2. CDR1 SEHNR and CDR2 FQNEAQ come from the germline V gene (reference sequence). After removal of 6 bases from V and 1 base from J, the junction contained 11 bases not matched to a gene. There are 18 residues in the CDR3. The CDR3 sequence is CASRLAGVHKESYNEQFF. DNA for the CDR3: TGTGCCAGCAGACTAGCGGGAGTCCATAAGGAATCCTACAATGAGCAGTTCTTC.

This chain links TRBV5-1 with TRBJ2-7, with 9 bases identical to TRBD2. CDR3 length: 17 residues. In germline, CDR1 is SGHRS, CDR2 YFSETQ. With V trimmed by 1 base and J by 3 bases, 11 bases remained unmatched. CDR3 nucleotide sequence: TGCGCCAGCAGCTTGTTCGGCGGTAGCGGGGGACTCTACGAGCAGTACTTC. Its protein product is CASSLFGGSGGLYEQYF.

The chain has TRBV7-9 and TRBJ2-1; tentatively, D is TRBD1 or TRBD2 (5 bases each). The germline gives CDR1 SEHNR, CDR2 FQNEAQ (reference sequence). The CDR3 covers 16 residues. Deletions cut 0 bases from V and 5 bases from J, with 14 bases between. The DNA for the CDR3 is TGTGCCAGCAGCTTAGCAGGGCAGGGCGGGCACAATGAGCAGTTCTTC. It yields the protein CASSLAGQGGHNEQFF. Full variable domain (missing parts from reference TRBV7-9 and TRBJ2-1): DTGVSQNPRHKITKRGQNVTFRCDPISEHNRLYWYRQTLGQGPEFLTYFQNEAQLEKSRLLSDRFSAERPKGSFSTLEIQRTEQGDSAMYLCASSLAGQGGHNEQFFGPGTRLTVL.

The chain employs TRBV19 and TRBJ2-7; 11 bases match TRBD1. Losses at the gene ends were 5 bases for V and 3 bases for J; bases not matched to a gene: 9. The CDR3 totals 16 residues. The V gene's germline CDR1 is LNHDA and CDR2 SQIVND (reference sequence). CDR3 amino acids: CASSPPFGTGGYEQYF. In DNA form, the CDR3 reads TGTGCCAGTAGTCCCCCATTCGGGACAGGGGGCTACGAGCAGTACTTC.

The V call is TRBV5-1, the J call TRBJ1-1, with D tentatively TRBD1 (6 bases). V lost 5 bases to trimming and J lost 4 bases, with 15 bases between them. CDR1 and CDR2 (germline): SGHRS, YFSETQ. The CDR3 is 14 residues long. CDR3: CASRVLGGFTEAFF. Written as DNA, the CDR3 is TGCGCCAGCAGGGTCCTGGGGGGCTTCACTGAAGCTTTCTTT.

The chain is built from TRBV7-9 and TRBJ2-1; 10 nucleotides agree with TRBD2. CDR3 length: 16 residues. J gave up 7 bases and V 5 bases, and 11 bases lay outside the gene matches. CDR1 and CDR2 from the germline V gene are SEHNR and FQNEAQ (reference sequence). The CDR3 DNA is TGTGCCAGCAGCCCGAGGGAGCGGGAGGGCTCGAATGAGCAGTTCTTC. Amino acids: CASSPREREGSNEQFF.